Following are 20 T cell receptor beta chains from one sample sequenced in a study of response to subunit inactivated influenza vaccine. TCRdb re-derived calls from the RT-PCR reads in MiXCR, one entry per CDR3 protein. The data contain hundreds of thousands of distinct CDR3 sequences, about 25% of them singletons. The material sequenced was CD4+ T cells sorted from PBMCs, taken 5 days after vaccination. These receptors came from a man aged 50-60 years who received an inactivated influenza vaccine.

About this clonotype itself: A read error may produce the germline difference seen at one junction end. The DNA for the CDR3 is TGTGCCAGCAGTCCCCCCTTCCAGGGGCAGTCCTTC. Translation: CASSPPFQGQSF. The J gene is TRBJ2-1, the V gene TRBV12-3 or TRBV12-4; TRBD1 might be the D (6 bases). CDR3 length equals 12 residues.

The chain combines TRBV20-1 with TRBJ2-5, with TRBD2 identical over 10 bases. V dropped 2 bases and J dropped 1; count of bases not matched to a gene: 4. There are 15 residues in the CDR3. Germline loops: CDR1 DFQATT, CDR2 SNEGSKA (reference sequence). The CDR3 loop reads CSARRTSGIQETQYF. The CDR3 DNA sequence: TGCAGTGCTAGACGGACTAGCGGAATCCAAGAGACCCAGTACTTC.

This clonotype has only a few counts. The CDR3 coding sequence is TGCAGCACCAGGGGCACAGATACGCAGTATTTT. This translates into CSTRGTDTQYF. V usage is TRBV29-1 and J usage is TRBJ2-3, with a weak D call TRBD1 (5 bases). Between the trimmed V and J ends, which lost 8 bases and 1 base, there was a span of 7 bases. Germline V gives CDR1 SQVTM, CDR2 ANQGSEA. This CDR3 is built from 11 residues.

The table lists this clonotype with a few counts. The chain joins TRBV7-2 to TRBJ1-5; no clear D. The length of the CDR3 is 14 residues. Germline CDR1 is SGHTA and CDR2 is FQGNSA. Trimming took 2 bases from V and 6 from J, leaving 11 bases between them. Here the CDR3 reads CASSLYSNRQPQHF. Written as DNA, the CDR3 is TGTGCCAGCAGCTTATACAGTAACCGTCAGCCCCAGCATTTT.

This rearrangement joins TRBV28 to TRBJ1-4; 11 bases match TRBD1. From germline, CDR1 is MDHEN and CDR2 SYDVKM. The CDR3 length is 13 residues. The junction had 3 bases not matched to a gene; V was cut back by 8 bases and J by 7 bases. The CDR3 is CASGQGASEKLFF. The CDR3 coding sequence is TGTGCCAGCGGACAGGGGGCGAGTGAAAAACTGTTTTTT.

The chain has TRBV30 and TRBJ1-2; no clear D. The CDR3 runs 13 residues. Per germline, CDR1 GTSNPN and CDR2 SVGIG (reference sequence). The V end lost 6 bases, the J end lost 1 base, and 12 bases lay between the germline ends. The CDR3 sequence: CACPPDVNYGYTF. CDR3 in DNA: TGTGCCTGCCCACCGGATGTTAACTATGGCTACACCTTC.

The chain has TRBV7-2 and TRBJ2-7; possibly TRBD2 for D (6 bases). Trimming cost V 2 bases and J 6 bases, with 14 bases left between them. The germline CDR1 and CDR2 sequences are SGHTA and FQGNSA. The CDR3 runs to 14 residues. The CDR3 DNA reads as TGTGCCAGCAGCTTATCGGCGGGAACCCGCGAGCAGTACTTC. It encodes CASSLSAGTREQYF.

The V gene is TRBV20-1, the J gene TRBJ1-2, with TRBD1 matching over 8 bases. V gave up 4 bases and J gave up 5 bases; unmatched junction bases: 6. From germline, CDR1 is DFQATT and CDR2 SNEGSKA (reference sequence). This CDR3 spans 13 amino acids. CDR3 residues: CSANRQGKYGYTF. The CDR3 bases are TGCAGTGCTAACAGACAGGGGAAGTATGGCTACACCTTC.

In this sample, this clonotype turned up many times. This rearrangement joins TRBV12-3 or TRBV12-4 to TRBJ1-6; no reliable D call. V was pared by 7 bases and J by 5 bases, with 12 bases between. This CDR3 is 14 amino acids long. The CDR3 DNA reads TGTGCCAGCACAATGGGGAATAATAATTCACCCCTCCACTTT. This codes for CASTMGNNNSPLHF.

This clonotype was detected only a few times. V usage is TRBV12-3 or TRBV12-4 and J usage is TRBJ2-7; 14 nucleotides align to TRBD2. The trim removed 5 bases at V and 6 bases at J, leaving 6 bases unmatched. The CDR3 covers 15 residues. The CDR3 spells CASSRLAGGLSEQYF. The CDR3 region has the DNA TGTGCCAGCAGTCGACTAGCGGGAGGGTTAAGCGAGCAGTACTTC.

The sample holds a few counts of this clonotype. This sequence joins TRBV20-1 and TRBJ2-7; no clear D. This CDR3 comprises 16 residues. Germline lookup yields CDR1 DFQATT and CDR2 SNEGSKA (reference sequence). The V end was cut by 3 bases, the J end by 0 bases, with 18 bases between. CDR3 bases: TGCAGTGCTAGGCCCGGCCAGCACCCGAGCTCCTACGAGCAGTACTTC. This gives the protein CSARPGQHPSSYEQYF.

This clonotype was seen a few times. The chain couples TRBV12-3 or TRBV12-4 to TRBJ2-7, with 11 bases that match TRBD2. This CDR3 has 16 amino acids. The V and J ends lost 3 bases and 4 bases, in that order; junction bases with no gene match: 8. The CDR3 nucleotides read TGTGCCAGCAGTTTTGGACTAGCGGGCCGAAAATACGAGCAGTACTTC. It yields the protein CASSFGLAGRKYEQYF.

The CDR3 DNA reads TGTGCCAGCAGCTTAGCGGGGACAGGGGATCAGCCCCAGCATTTT. Translating it yields CASSLAGTGDQPQHF. The V gene is TRBV7-2, the J gene TRBJ1-5; 10 positions match TRBD1. V was pared by 0 bases and J by 5 bases, with 1 base of the junction left unmatched. Looked up from germline, CDR1 is SGHTA and CDR2 is FQGNSA. This CDR3 spans 15 amino acids. Complete variable domain (other parts from reference TRBV7-2 and TRBJ1-5): GAGVSQSPSNKVTEKGKDVELRCDPISGHTALYWYRQSLGQGLEFLIYFQGNSAPDKSGLPSDRFSAERTGGSVSTLTIQRTQQEDSAVYLCASSLAGTGDQPQHFGDGTRLSIL.

In this sample, this clonotype turned up a few times. The J gene is TRBJ2-2, the V gene TRBV20-1, with D hard to call. The CDR3 is 11 residues long. From germline, CDR1 is DFQATT and CDR2 SNEGSKA (reference sequence). V dropped 5 bases and J dropped 0 bases, with 1 base sitting between them. The CDR3 DNA is TGCAGTGCTGCGAACACCGGGGAGCTGTTTTTT. This encodes CSAANTGELFF.

The chain is built from TRBV20-1 and TRBJ1-2; perhaps TRBD1 as D (6 bases). Trimming pared 4 bases from V and 2 bases from J, leaving 11 bases between. This CDR3 is built from 13 residues. Per the germline V gene, CDR1 is DFQATT and CDR2 is SNEGSKA (reference sequence). The DNA of the CDR3 is TGCAGTGCTAAACAGGGCGGAAACTATGGCTACACCTTC. It yields the protein CSAKQGGNYGYTF.

Note on this clonotype: A much more abundant neighbour one base away suggests this may be a read error. V gene TRBV7-2 combines with J gene TRBJ2-1; D possibly matches TRBD1 or TRBD2 (5 bases each). Trimming left V 6 bases short and J 0 bases short, with 12 bases between. CDR3 length: 15 amino acids. Germline V gene data show CDR1 as SGHTA and CDR2 as FQGNSA. CDR3: CASRPGRSSYNEQFF. CDR3 bases: TGTGCCAGCAGGCCGGGACGTAGCTCCTACAATGAGCAGTTCTTC.

This chain links TRBV7-2 with TRBJ2-5; possibly TRBD1 for D (6 bases). The CDR3 loop spans 14 amino acids. Trimming removed 6 bases at V and 7 bases at J, with 18 bases between. CDR1 SGHTA and CDR2 FQGNSA come from the germline V gene. This CDR3 is CASRSTGLAGTQYF. The CDR3 region has the DNA TGTGCCAGCAGATCGACAGGCCTGGCGGGGACCCAGTACTTC.

The chain is built from TRBV3-1 and TRBJ1-4; a possible D gene is TRBD1 (6 bases). Looked up from germline, CDR1 is LGHDT and CDR2 is YNNKEL (reference sequence). The V and J ends lost 1 base and 10 bases respectively, with 19 bases between them. CDR3 size: 16 residues. The CDR3 DNA follows: TGTGCCAGCAGCCAAGCCGACAGGCCCTTACGTGGAAAACTGTTTTTT. It specifies CASSQADRPLRGKLFF.

As DNA, the CDR3 is TGCGCCAGCAGCTTGGTAGGGTCGGTAGCGGGAGGCCAAAGCTCCTACAATGAGCAGTTCTTC. Translation: CASSLVGSVAGGQSSYNEQFF. This chain connects TRBV5-1 to TRBJ2-1; 10 positions agree with TRBD2. V was pared by 0 bases and J by 0 bases, with 15 bases of the junction left unmatched. This CDR3 is built from 21 residues. Germline V gene sequence: CDR1 SGHRS, CDR2 YFSETQ.

This chain joins TRBV10-3 and TRBJ2-3; TRBD1 aligns across 7 bases. Germline loops: CDR1 ENHRY, CDR2 SYGVKD. The CDR3 is made up of 14 amino acids. The J segment lost 2 bases and the V segment lost 9 bases, leaving 8 bases of the junction unmatched. The DNA for the CDR3 is TGTGCCATAGCACGGGACAGATTCACAGATACGCAGTATTTT. As protein: CAIARDRFTDTQYF.